The entry that follows covers one TCR beta chain sequence. CDR3 length equals 15 residues. Germline-derived CDR1 and CDR2 are MNHNY and SVGAGI (reference sequence). Trimming left V 6 bases short and J 3 bases short, with 14 bases between. Generated by immunoSEQ multiplex PCR, the TCRdb table keeps only in-frame clones and is missing some. This table holds about 21,000 clones, about half found once. The data stem from a study of graft-versus-host responses after intestinal transplantation. Background on the study: After anti-thymocyte globulin induction, recipients took tacrolimus and steroids for three to four years.

Findings and limits, study-wide: Researchers found GvH clones in recipient marrow, and some showed up first in ileum or blood.

The source material was alloreactive CD4+ T cells from a mixed lymphocyte reaction culture, sampled before intestinal transplant. Noted subset: CFSE-low proliferating T cells sorted from approximately 6-day pre-transplant mixed lymphocyte reaction (GvH or HvG direction). This TCR derives from a human patient who received an intestinal transplant. V is TRBV6-6 and J is TRBJ1-4; D is unresolved. The CDR3 loop reads CASRPDGLSNEKLFF. The DNA of the CDR3 is TGTGCCAGCAGACCCGACGGACTCTCTAATGAAAAACTGTTTTTT.